Shown below are 26 T cell receptor beta chains from a single sample sequenced in a study of tumor and adjacent non-tumor tissue in lung cancer. A modified ARM-PCR protocol with three rounds of nested PCR amplified TCRbeta. MiXCR was run by TCRdb on the multiplex PCR reads, yielding one entry per CDR3 protein. This table holds under 150,000 distinct CDR3 sequences, 60% to 70% found once. No cell sorting was done before RNA was extracted from the tissue. The sequencing input was lung tumor tissue. The receptor source for this set is a man aged 55 to 70 with small cell lung cancer.

This clonotype was counted between two and nine times. The CDR3 nucleotides are TGTGCCAGCAGTTGGACCGGGACAGAGACCCAGTACTTC. As protein: CASSWTGTETQYF. The chain recombines TRBV12-3 or TRBV12-4 with TRBJ2-5, with D perhaps given as TRBD1 or TRBD2 (5 bases each). The V and J ends lost 4 bases and 4 bases respectively, with 10 bases between them. The CDR3 loop spans 13 amino acids.

Of note for this clonotype: This sequence may be a read error, since a much larger clone differs from it by one base. The chain couples TRBV20-1 to TRBJ2-2; 8 nucleotides align to TRBD1. Per germline, CDR1 DFQATT and CDR2 SNEGSKA (reference sequence). V trimming: 0 bases; J trimming: 13 bases; junction bases outside the gene matches: 1. The CDR3 extends over 11 amino acids. Here the CDR3 DNA reads TGCAGTGCTAGAGATGACAGGGGGCTGTTTTTT. As protein: CSARDDRGLFF.

On this clonotype: This could be a read error, since a much larger clone is one nucleotide away. No conserved phenylalanine or tryptophan ends this CDR3, so it is likely a read error. The gene calls are TRBV12-3 or TRBV12-4 and TRBJ2-1; no clear D gene. V lost 4 bases, J lost 10 bases, and 8 bases lay in between. The CDR3 totals 11 residues. The CDR3 loop reads CASSSTLEQFI. CDR3 bases: TGTGCCAGCAGTTCAACATTAGAGCAGTTCATC.

V gene TRBV11-3 combines with J gene TRBJ2-1; TRBD2 matches at 13 bases. CDR3 length: 17 amino acids. Germline V CDR1 and CDR2: SGHNT, YENEEA. Trimming cost V 7 bases and J 5 bases; bases outside gene matches: 11. CDR3 loop: CASNSGLAGRPHNEQFF. CDR3 DNA: TGTGCCAGCAACTCGGGACTAGCGGGACGGCCCCACAATGAGCAGTTCTTC.

Turning to this clonotype: This CDR3 is missing its conserved last phenylalanine or tryptophan, likely due to a read error. The chain is built from TRBV7-9 and TRBJ2-3, with 8 bases lining up with TRBD2. The CDR3 consists of 15 residues. The V gene's germline CDR1 is SEHNR and CDR2 FQNEAQ (reference sequence). V shed 4 bases, J shed 4 bases, and the junction held 7 bases outside the gene matches. The CDR3 nucleotides read TGTGCCAGCAGCTCGCGGGAGGCCAACGCAGATACGCAGTATTGT. It yields the protein CASSSREANADTQYC.

The chain is built from TRBV12-5 and TRBJ1-3, with D hard to call. V gave up 6 bases and J gave up 2 bases, with 14 bases separating them. Germline assignment: CDR1 LGHNT and CDR2 FRNRAP. The CDR3 loop spans 15 amino acids. Here the CDR3 reads CASGLHRRPGNTIYF. The CDR3 bases are TGTGCTAGTGGCCTTCACCGGAGGCCTGGAAACACCATATATTTT.

In the case of this clonotype: A read error may produce the germline difference seen at one junction end. The rearrangement uses TRBV12-3 or TRBV12-4 and TRBJ2-3; 8 nucleotides agree with TRBD1. The length of the CDR3 is 15 residues. The chain's CDR3 is CASSPGQGVGYTQYF. CDR3 sequence (DNA): TGTGCCAGCAGCCCTGGACAGGGCGTAGGATATACACAGTATTTT.

On this clonotype itself: A much larger clone lies one base from this, so it may be a read error. This rearrangement joins TRBV5-4 to TRBJ2-1; unclear D gene. CDR1 and CDR2 from the germline V gene are SGHNT and YYREEE (reference sequence). The ends were cut back, 0 bases at V and 3 bases at J, with 16 bases in the middle. The CDR3 runs to 17 residues. The DNA for the CDR3 is TGTGCCAGCAGCTTGGATCAGGCGTCCCAGTACTACAATGAGCAGTTCTTC. It specifies CASSLDQASQYYNEQFF.

V is TRBV20-1 and J is TRBJ2-5; TRBD2 aligns across 7 bases. The CDR3 is 13 residues long. CDR1 is DFQATT, CDR2 SNEGSKA, per germline (reference sequence). V lost 3 bases to trimming and J lost 8 bases; unmatched junction nucleotides: 9. Written as DNA, the CDR3 is TGCAGTGCTAGTACTAGCGATGGGGACACCCAGTACTTC. Protein product: CSASTSDGDTQYF.

This clonotype appeared a few times. The rearrangement uses TRBV12-3 or TRBV12-4 and TRBJ1-6; D remains ambiguous. The germline V and J ends were trimmed by 2 bases and 5 bases, with 10 bases remaining between them. This CDR3 has 15 amino acids. The CDR3 loop reads CASSLTAENNSPLHF. The CDR3 bases are TGTGCCAGCAGTTTAACGGCAGAGAATAATTCACCCCTCCACTTT.

This clonotype is a singleton in its sample. The chain has TRBV10-3 and TRBJ1-5; TRBD1 matches 8 bases. With V trimmed by 8 bases and J by 5 bases, 5 bases remained unmatched. Germline V gene data show CDR1 as ENHRY and CDR2 as SYGVKD. The CDR3 totals 13 residues. The CDR3 protein is CAIGQGCDQPQHF. CDR3 DNA sequence: TGTGCCATCGGACAGGGCTGTGATCAGCCCCAGCATTTT.

Points on this clonotype: Given a much more abundant clone one base away, this may be a read error. The chain combines TRBV30 with TRBJ2-2; no clear D. The CDR3 covers 13 residues. Germline loops: CDR1 GTSNPN, CDR2 SVGIG (reference sequence). CDR3: CAWSHPNTRELFF. The DNA of the CDR3 is TGTGCCTGGAGTCATCCGAACACCCGGGAGCTGTTTTTT.

Turning to this clonotype: Possible read error: a much larger clone is one base away. V is TRBV20-1 and J is TRBJ2-3; D remains unclear. The germline gives CDR1 DFQATT, CDR2 SNEGSKA (reference sequence). The CDR3 extends over 15 amino acids. The CDR3 region is CRASFGFWSTDTQYF. CDR3 DNA: TGCAGGGCTAGTTTCGGGTTTTGGAGCACAGATACGCAGTATTTT.

About this clonotype itself: Compared with germline, one end of the junction differs, possibly owing to a read error. The chain uses TRBV6-6 and TRBJ2-4, with TRBD1 matching over 7 bases. The V gene's germline CDR1 is MNHNY and CDR2 SVGAGI (reference sequence). This CDR3 is built from 15 residues. Written as DNA, the CDR3 is TGTGCCAACAGACAGGGTGGGATAGTCAAAAACATTCATTACTTC. This codes for CANRQGGIVKNIHYF.

In the case of this clonotype: Because it lacks the conserved phenylalanine or tryptophan at the end, this CDR3 is likely a read error. J is TRBJ2-1 and V is TRBV11-3; 11 bases are a match to TRBD2. Germline CDR1 is SGHNT and CDR2 is YENEEA. This CDR3 comprises 17 residues. The CDR3 is CASSSGLAGGPYKEQFL. CDR3 sequence (DNA): TGTGCCAGCAGCTCGGGATTAGCGGGAGGGCCCTACAAAGAGCAGTTCCTC.

The chain couples TRBV29-1 to TRBJ1-5; D perhaps matches TRBD1 (5 bases). The germline CDR1 and CDR2 sequences are SQVTM and ANQGSEA. This CDR3 region has 13 residues. V was shortened by 4 bases and J by 5 bases, with 12 bases between the two germline ends. This CDR3 reads CSVAPGLHQPQHF. The CDR3 DNA reads TGCAGCGTTGCACCAGGGCTCCATCAGCCCCAGCATTTT.

Details on this clonotype: A much bigger clone sits one base away, suggesting this may be a read error. The genes are TRBV5-1 and TRBJ1-2, with TRBD1 matching over 9 bases. This CDR3 has 17 amino acids. Germline CDR1 SGHRS, CDR2 YFSETQ. CDR3 loop: CANSSPGTGPRGYGYTF. Written as DNA, the CDR3 is TGCGCCAACAGCTCCCCCGGGACAGGGCCCCGGGGCTATGGCTACACCTTC. Full variable domain (outside the CDR3, taken from reference TRBV5-1 and TRBJ1-2): KAGVTQTPRYLIKTRGQQVTLSCSPISGHRSVSWYQQTPGQGLQFLFEYFSETQRNKGNFPGRFSGRQFSNSRSEMNVSTLELGDSALYLCANSSPGTGPRGYGYTFGSGTRLTVV.

In this sample, this clonotype turned up once. The conserved closing phenylalanine or tryptophan is absent in this CDR3, likely reflecting a read error. The rearrangement joins TRBV10-1 to TRBJ2-1; TRBD2 matches 14 bases. CDR3 length equals 18 residues. Looked up from germline, CDR1 is WNHNN and CDR2 is SYGVQD (reference sequence). Unmatched junction bases numbered 12, after V lost 4 bases and J lost 7 bases. The CDR3 protein is CASSGPRRLAGGENEQFL. CDR3 nucleotide sequence: TGCGCCAGCAGTGGGCCGCGAAGACTAGCGGGAGGGGAGAATGAGCAGTTCTTA.

Comments on this clonotype: A read error may produce the germline difference seen at one junction end. The chain carries TRBV24-1 and TRBJ2-3; 7 bases fit TRBD2. Per germline, CDR1 KGHDR and CDR2 SFDVKD. The CDR3 covers 16 residues. The DNA for the CDR3 is TGTACCACCAGTGGCTGGGAGCGGGATAGCACAGATACGCAGTATTTT. This encodes CTTSGWERDSTDTQYF.

Comments on this clonotype: The CDR3 does not end in the conserved phenylalanine or tryptophan, so this is likely a read error. This sequence joins TRBV5-1 and TRBJ2-3, with 14 bases that match TRBD2. The CDR3 spans 17 residues. Germline CDR1 reads SGHRS; CDR2 reads YFSETQ. V was pared by 4 bases and J by 1 base, with 5 bases of the junction left unmatched. The CDR3 reads CASSGGLAGAGTDTQYL. The CDR3 DNA is TGCGCCAGCAGCGGGGGACTAGCGGGAGCTGGCACAGATACGCAGTATTTA.

Note on this clonotype: The conserved phenylalanine or tryptophan is not found at the CDR3 terminus, so this likely reflects a read error. The rearrangement uses TRBV5-4 and TRBJ2-1; D not certain. In germline, CDR1 is SGHNT, CDR2 YYREEE (reference sequence). CDR3 length: 15 residues. The V and J ends lost 1 base and 9 bases respectively, with 17 bases between them. The CDR3 DNA follows: TGTGCCAGCAGCTTGTCGGTGGGATCCTTAGGTGAGCAGTTCCTC. Translation: CASSLSVGSLGEQFL.

Of note for this clonotype: Because it lacks the conserved phenylalanine or tryptophan at the end, this CDR3 is likely a read error. The chain recombines TRBV28 with TRBJ1-6; TRBD1 agrees at 8 bases. Germline lookup yields CDR1 MDHEN and CDR2 SYDVKM. The ends lost 4 bases at V and 7 bases at J; junction bases unmatched: 12. The CDR3 length is 17 residues. As DNA, the CDR3 is TGTGCCAGCAGTTCGGCCTTACTCCGGGACAGGAATTCACCCCTCCACATT. Its protein is CASSSALLRDRNSPLHI.

The chain carries TRBV20-1 and TRBJ2-7, with 7 bases aligning to TRBD2. Germline V gene sequence: CDR1 DFQATT, CDR2 SNEGSKA (reference sequence). The CDR3 is made up of 15 amino acids. CDR3 in DNA: TGCAATGCCCAGAGGAGGGTGGGAGGGCCGGCCGAGCAGTACTTC. Its translation is CNAQRRVGGPAEQYF.

For this clonotype: No conserved phenylalanine or tryptophan ends this CDR3, so it is likely a read error. This chain connects TRBV2 to TRBJ2-1; TRBD2 agrees at 7 bases. CDR3 size: 18 residues. The V gene end was trimmed by 9 bases and the J gene end by 5 bases; junction bases not matched to a gene: 22. Germline values: CDR1 SNHLY, CDR2 FYNNEI. The CDR3 loop is CARKTIKPGLKRNNEQFN. CDR3 bases: TGTGCCAGAAAAACTATAAAACCGGGACTAAAAAGGAACAATGAGCAGTTCAAC.

Comment on this clonotype: One end of the junction is discordant with germline, which a read error may explain. The genes are TRBV11-2 and TRBJ2-7; 10 bases are a match to TRBD2. This CDR3 contains 15 residues. CDR1 is SGHAT and CDR2 is FQNNGV in the germline V gene. In nucleotides, the CDR3 is TGTGCTAGCAGCCCAACAGCGGGAGGGCACCACGAGCAGTACTTC. Translation: CASSPTAGGHHEQYF.

Comment on this clonotype: Just one base apart from a much larger clone, this may be a read error. CDR3 sequence: CSAGEMGRGADTQYF. In DNA form, the CDR3 reads TGCAGTGCTGGAGAGATGGGGAGAGGAGCAGATACGCAGTATTTT. The chain carries TRBV20-1 and TRBJ2-3, with a tentative D call TRBD2 (5 bases). This CDR3 region has 15 residues. CDR1 and CDR2 from the germline V gene are DFQATT and SNEGSKA (reference sequence).